What follows are 2 T cell receptor beta chains derived from one specimen sequenced in a study of OX40 agonist ivuxolimab in advanced cancers. The library was built by means of the immunoSEQ multiplex PCR assay. What TCRdb holds here is the immuneACCESS table cut down to in-frame rearrangements. Part of the clones is not present; checked against another copy, under half of the missing clones reflect an unresolved V gene, and the others are unexplained. The sample has around 77,000 clones on record, approximately 92% of them singletons. The ten largest make up more than 4.5% of the sample. Sequencing used CD4+ or CD8+ T cells sorted from blood, obtained in a trial of the OX40 agonist ivuxolimab. The receptors were gathered from an adult with an advanced solid tumor such as melanoma, head and neck, liver or kidney cancer.

This chain connects TRBV10-3 to TRBJ2-7, with 9 bases identical to TRBD2. There are 13 residues in the CDR3. With V trimmed by 9 bases and J by 3 bases, 6 bases remained unmatched. CDR1 and CDR2 (germline): ENHRY, SYGVKD. The CDR3 DNA reads as TGTGCCATTAGCAGACTAGCGGACTACGAGCAGTACTTC. Encoded protein: CAISRLADYEQYF.

This chain links TRBV7-9 with TRBJ2-7; TRBD2 matches at 13 bases. V gave up 5 bases and J gave up 5 bases; unmatched junction bases: 9. The germline CDR1 and CDR2 sequences are SEHNR and FQNEAQ (reference sequence). The length of the CDR3 is 16 residues. The CDR3 DNA reads TGTGCCAGCAGCAAAGTGACTAGCGGGAGGTCTAACGAGCAGTACTTC. Translation gives CASSKVTSGRSNEQYF.